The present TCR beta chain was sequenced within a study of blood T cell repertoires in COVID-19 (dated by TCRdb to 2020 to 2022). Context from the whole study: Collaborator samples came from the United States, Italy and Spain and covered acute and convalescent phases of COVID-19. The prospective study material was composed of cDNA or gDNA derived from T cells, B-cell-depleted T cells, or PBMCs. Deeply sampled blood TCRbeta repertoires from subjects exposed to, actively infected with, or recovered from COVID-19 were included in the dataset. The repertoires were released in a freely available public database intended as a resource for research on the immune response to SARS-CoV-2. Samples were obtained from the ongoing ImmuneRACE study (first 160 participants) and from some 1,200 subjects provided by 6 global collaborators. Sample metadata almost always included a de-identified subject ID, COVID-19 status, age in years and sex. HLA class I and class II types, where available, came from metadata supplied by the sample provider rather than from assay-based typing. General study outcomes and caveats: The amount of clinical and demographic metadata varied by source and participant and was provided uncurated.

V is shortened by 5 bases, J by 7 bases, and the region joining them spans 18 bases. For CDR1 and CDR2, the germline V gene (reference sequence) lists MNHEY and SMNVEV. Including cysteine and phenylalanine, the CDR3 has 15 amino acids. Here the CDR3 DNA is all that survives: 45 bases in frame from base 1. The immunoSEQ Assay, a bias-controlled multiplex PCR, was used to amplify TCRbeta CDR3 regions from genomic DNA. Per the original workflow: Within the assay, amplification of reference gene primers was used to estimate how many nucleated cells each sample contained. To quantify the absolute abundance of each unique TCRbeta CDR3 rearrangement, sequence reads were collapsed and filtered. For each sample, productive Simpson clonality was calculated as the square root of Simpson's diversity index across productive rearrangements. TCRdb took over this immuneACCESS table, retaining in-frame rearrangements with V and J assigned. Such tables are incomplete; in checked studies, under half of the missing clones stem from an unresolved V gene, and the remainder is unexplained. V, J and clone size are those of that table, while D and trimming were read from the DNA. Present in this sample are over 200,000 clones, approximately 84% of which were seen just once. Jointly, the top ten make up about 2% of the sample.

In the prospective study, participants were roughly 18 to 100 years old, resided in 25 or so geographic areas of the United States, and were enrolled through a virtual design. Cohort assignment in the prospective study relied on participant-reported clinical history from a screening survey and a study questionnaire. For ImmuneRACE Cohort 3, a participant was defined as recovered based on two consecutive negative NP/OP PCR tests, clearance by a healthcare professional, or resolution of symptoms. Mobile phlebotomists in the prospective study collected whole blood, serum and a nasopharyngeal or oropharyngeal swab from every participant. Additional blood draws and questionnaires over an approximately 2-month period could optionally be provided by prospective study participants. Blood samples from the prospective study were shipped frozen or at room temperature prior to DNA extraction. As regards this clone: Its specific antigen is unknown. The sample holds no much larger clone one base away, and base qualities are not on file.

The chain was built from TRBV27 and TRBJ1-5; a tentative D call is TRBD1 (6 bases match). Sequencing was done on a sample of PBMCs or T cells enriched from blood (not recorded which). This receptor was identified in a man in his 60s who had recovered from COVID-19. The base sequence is TGTGCCAGCAGTCTTACAGGGACATGGGGGCAGCCCCAGCATTTT. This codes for CASSLTGTWGQPQHF.